The rows below give T cell receptor beta chains drawn from one sample of a study of blood T cell repertoires in COVID-19. Produced via immunoSEQ multiplex PCR; TCRdb's table is partial and in-frame only. This sample has over 200,000 clones, with around nine tenths found just once. The specimen sequenced was peripheral blood. The origin of the receptors is a woman between 55 and 75 years old with acute or convalescent COVID-19. Both conserved end residues are part of each CDR3. The D gene is left open where the match is weak.

TRBD1	TRBV4-3	TRBJ2-2	CASSQETGLNTGELFF
NA	TRBV28	TRBJ2-2	CASKSPVTVNTGELFF
NA	TRBV7-9	TRBJ1-2	CASSLGGDYGYTF
TRBD1	TRBV27	TRBJ1-5	CASSFWTGTQRITIGNQPQHF
NA	TRBV27	TRBJ2-1	CASSFSGTYNEQFF
NA	TRBV10-2	TRBJ1-3	CASSLSPGNTIYF
NA	TRBV2	TRBJ2-7	CASSDEPGLYEQYF
TRBD1	TRBV23-1	TRBJ1-1	CASSHLGQGKGDTEAFF
NA	TRBV7-8	TRBJ2-1	CASSFGQGGRYNEQFF
NA	TRBV19	TRBJ1-5	CASSRRRDSNQPQHF
TRBD1	TRBV28	TRBJ1-4	CASSLQGEKLFF
TRBD2	TRBV5-1	TRBJ2-5	CASRGTSEGTQYF
NA	TRBV6-5	TRBJ1-6	CASRRGFSPLHF
TRBD2	TRBV7-6	TRBJ2-3	CASSPRTSGGSTDTQYF
TRBD2	TRBV6-2/TRBV6-3	TRBJ2-7	CASSYEASGLYEQYF
NA	TRBV7-9	TRBJ2-2	CASSSFSTGDRELFF
NA	TRBV2	TRBJ1-5	CASSKSYSNQPQHF
NA	TRBV12-3/TRBV12-4	TRBJ1-2	CASSSTGSGYTF
NA	TRBV4-2	TRBJ1-2	CASSQSGVPYGYTF
NA	TRBV6-5	TRBJ1-4	CASKPRLATNEKLFF
NA	TRBV30	TRBJ1-2	CAWSVRGYGYTF
TRBD1	TRBV5-4	TRBJ2-7	CASSRDRAEQYF
NA	TRBV7-6	TRBJ1-2	CASSLNFGRGYTF
TRBD1	TRBV19	TRBJ2-1	CASCARPGQANNEQFF
NA	TRBV18	TRBJ1-1	CASSQVPAGYFTEAFF
NA	TRBV7-9	TRBJ1-1	CASSLARVNTEAFF
TRBD1	TRBV19	TRBJ1-1	CASSMGQRNTEAFF
NA	TRBV5-8	TRBJ1-4	CASSSARGSFNEKLFF
NA	TRBV6-5	TRBJ1-1	CASRPQGVKAEAFF
NA	TRBV11-2	TRBJ2-2	CASTLLFQGQGGELFF
TRBD2	TRBV5-4	TRBJ2-1	CASSEPLAGALSEQFF
TRBD1	TRBV28	TRBJ1-4	CASSRGGTGKNEKLFF
NA	TRBV30	TRBJ2-4	CAWSVGGGAKNIQYF
TRBD1	TRBV7-2	TRBJ1-1	CASSKRQGAMSAFF
NA	TRBV10-2	TRBJ2-3	CASSPGADTQYF
TRBD1	TRBV6-5	TRBJ1-2	CASRRGQQTNYGYTF
NA	TRBV6-4	TRBJ1-5	CASGRQLSNQPQHF